Below, 8 T cell receptor beta chains from the same sample are listed, as sequenced in a study of blood T cells in healthy people across ages. The use of a sample-barcoded 5' primer and a J-beta primer mix characterized a second PCR of about 7 to 12 cycles. TCRdb passed the 5' RACE reads through MiXCR, listing each CDR3 protein once. The sample has nearly 1 million distinct CDR3 sequences, roughly half seen once; the top ten hold about 20%. The specimen sequenced was blood. The receptors stem from a woman in her fifties or sixties in good health.

The CDR3 DNA reads as TGTGCCAGCAGCCTCGGACAGGGAGGGGCGTCAGATACGCAGTATTTT. It specifies CASSLGQGGASDTQYF. The V gene is TRBV7-9, the J gene TRBJ2-3, with D tentatively TRBD1 (8 bases). The CDR3 is made up of 16 amino acids. Deletions cut 5 bases from V and 4 bases from J, with 19 bases between. Per germline, CDR1 SEHNR and CDR2 FQNEAQ (reference sequence).

The chain carries TRBV7-2 and TRBJ2-2; D might be TRBD2 (6 bases). The V end was cut by 3 bases, the J end by 13 bases, with 12 bases between. The CDR3 totals 12 residues. Germline V gene lookup returns CDR1 SGHTA and CDR2 FQGNSA. The CDR3 DNA follows: TGTGCCAGCAGCTTCCCTACGGGAGCGCTGTTTTTT. Its translation: CASSFPTGALFF.

The gene calls are TRBV25-1 and TRBJ2-5; D is unresolved. The length of the CDR3 is 11 residues. Deletions cut 5 bases from V and 7 bases from J, with 8 bases between. Germline CDR1 MGHDK, CDR2 SYGVNS. This CDR3 reads CASSQFGTQYF. The CDR3 nucleotides are TGTGCCAGCAGTCAATTTGGGACCCAGTACTTC. Drawing the rest from reference TRBV25-1 and TRBJ2-5, the complete variable domain is EADIYQTPRYLVIGTGKKITLECSQTMGHDKMYWYQQDPGMELHLIHYSYGVNSTEKGDLSSESTVSRIRTEHFPLTLESARPSHTSQYLCASSQFGTQYFGPGTRLLVL.

This clonotype has just a few counts. The rearrangement uses TRBV25-1 and TRBJ2-7; 9 bases match TRBD1. CDR1 and CDR2 from the germline V gene are MGHDK and SYGVNS. This CDR3 is 15 amino acids long. Trimming took 3 bases from V and 3 from J; bases not matched to a gene: 6. CDR3 region: CASSDPTGGFYEQYF. The CDR3 nucleotides read TGTGCCAGCAGTGACCCGACAGGGGGATTCTACGAGCAGTACTTC.

The chain recombines TRBV12-3 or TRBV12-4 with TRBJ2-1, with 7 bases matching TRBD1. TRBJ2-7 explains the end of the DNA better; the J call may be wrong. The CDR3 totals 13 residues. The CDR3 sequence: CAYGDRGKIEQYF. Here the CDR3 DNA reads TGTGCCTACGGGGACAGAGGGAAGATTGAGCAGTACTTC.

V and J are TRBV28 and TRBJ1-5; D is unresolved. V was shortened by 4 bases and J by 6 bases, with 13 bases between the two germline ends. Germline values: CDR1 MDHEN, CDR2 SYDVKM. The CDR3 runs to 14 residues. The CDR3 reads CASSWVTSGQPQHF. CDR3 in DNA: TGTGCCAGCAGTTGGGTAACCTCGGGTCAGCCCCAGCATTTT.

This clonotype was seen more than once but under ten times. The chain has TRBV12-3 or TRBV12-4 and TRBJ2-5, with D possibly being TRBD2 (6 bases). The V end lost 6 bases, the J end lost 4 bases, and 24 bases lay between the germline ends. This CDR3 is built from 17 residues. DNA for the CDR3: TGTGCCAGCAGCCGACACCCCTGGCGGGAAAGTTCAGAGACCCAGTACTTC. Encoded protein: CASSRHPWRESSETQYF.

V gene TRBV15 combines with J gene TRBJ2-7, with TRBD1 matching over 8 bases. The CDR3 consists of 14 residues. Trimming took 5 bases from V and 4 from J; bases not matched to a gene: 7. Germline lookup yields CDR1 LNHNV and CDR2 YYDKDF (reference sequence). This chain's CDR3 is CATSPDRGSYEQYF. The DNA for the CDR3 is TGTGCCACCAGCCCTGACAGGGGTAGTTACGAGCAGTACTTC.